Each of the 15 T cell receptor beta chains below was sequenced from the same sample in a study of T cell responses to AZD1222 COVID-19 vaccine (dated by TCRdb to the early 2020s). The label giving this sample's time point can be read as: baseline before first vaccination. Library creation used the immunoSEQ multiplex PCR assay. TCRdb obtained this table from immuneACCESS and retained in-frame rearrangements with V and J assigned. These tables miss some clones; where compared with another copy, unresolved V genes account for less than half of the shortfall, and the remainder is unexplained. This sample holds roughly 120,000 clones; about 86% were observed only once. The ten largest account for approximately 12% of the sample. The sample consisted of peripheral blood, taken on day 0 of AZD1222 vaccination. Source of these receptors: an adult in good health.

The chain couples TRBV5-1 to TRBJ2-1; D tentatively reads TRBD1 or TRBD2 (6 bases each). The CDR3 contains 15 residues. From germline, CDR1 is SGHRS and CDR2 YFSETQ. The ends were cut back, 5 bases at V and 0 bases at J, with 12 bases in the middle. The CDR3 reads CASRSGANSYNEQFF. Here the CDR3 DNA reads TGCGCCAGCAGATCGGGGGCTAACTCCTACAATGAGCAGTTCTTC.

CDR3: CAISRGGEAFF. For the CDR3, the DNA is TGTGCCATCAGTCGGGGGGGTGAAGCTTTCTTT. The J gene is TRBJ1-1, the V gene TRBV10-3; maybe TRBD1 (5 bases). Trimming cost V 5 bases and J 7 bases, with 8 bases left between them. Germline V gene lookup returns CDR1 ENHRY and CDR2 SYGVKD. CDR3 length: 11 residues.

The chain links TRBV6-5 to TRBJ2-1; 7 bases are a match to TRBD1. With V trimmed by 3 bases and J by 5 bases, 7 bases remained unmatched. Germline V lookup: CDR1 MNHEY, CDR2 SVGAGI. The CDR3 length is 15 residues. CDR3 in DNA: TGTGCCAGCAGTTATACTGACAGGGTGGACAATGAGCAGTTCTTC. Translation gives CASSYTDRVDNEQFF.

This sequence joins TRBV24-1 and TRBJ2-1, with 10 bases aligning to TRBD1. V gave up 12 bases and J gave up 0 bases; unmatched junction bases: 4. The CDR3 covers 14 residues. Germline CDR1 and CDR2: KGHDR and SFDVKD. The CDR3 loop is CAVDRGPSYNEQFF. For the CDR3, the DNA is TGTGCCGTCGACAGGGGGCCCTCCTACAATGAGCAGTTCTTC.

The V call is TRBV7-2, the J call TRBJ1-2; no clear D gene. V was clipped by 1 base and J by 0 bases, with 6 bases between them. This CDR3 region has 14 residues. CDR1 and CDR2 from the germline V gene are SGHTA and FQGNSA. CDR3 sequence (DNA): TGTGCCAGCAGCTTAGGCCCCACTAACTATGGCTACACCTTC. This gives the protein CASSLGPTNYGYTF.

This clone has a handful of counts. This chain connects TRBV7-3 to TRBJ2-1; TRBD2 aligns across 12 bases. CDR3 length equals 16 residues. V lost 5 bases to trimming and J lost 7 bases; unmatched junction nucleotides: 9. Germline CDR1 and CDR2: SGHTA and FQGTGA. CDR3 amino acids: CASSRDGLAGSNEQFF. The CDR3 DNA reads TGTGCCAGCAGCCGCGACGGACTAGCGGGAAGTAATGAGCAGTTCTTC.

The J gene is TRBJ1-1, the V gene TRBV2, with TRBD1 matching 9 bases. Unmatched junction bases numbered 10, after V lost 4 bases and J lost 4 bases. Germline CDR1 SNHLY, CDR2 FYNNEI. The CDR3 loop spans 16 amino acids. For the CDR3, the DNA is TGTGCCAGCAGTGGCAACCGACAGGGGGTCTCCACTGAAGCTTTCTTT. Translation: CASSGNRQGVSTEAFF.

This chain joins TRBV6-2 or TRBV6-3 and TRBJ1-1; 7 nucleotides match TRBD1. Per the germline V gene, CDR1 is MNHEY and CDR2 is SVGEGT. The CDR3 is 15 residues long. The J segment lost 5 bases and the V segment lost 0 bases, leaving 6 bases of the junction unmatched. The CDR3 DNA follows: TGTGCCAGCAGTTACTCCAGACAGGGTTGGACTGAAGCTTTCTTT. Its translation: CASSYSRQGWTEAFF.

The chain employs TRBV3-1 (or the pseudogene TRBV3-2) and TRBJ1-1; D not certain. Germline CDR1 and CDR2: LGHDT and YNNKEL (reference sequence). Trimming shortened V by 1 base and J by 0 bases, and 9 bases separated the two germline ends. The CDR3 sequence is 15 residues long. The chain's CDR3 is CASSQVPGLNTEAFF. In DNA, the CDR3 is TGTGCCAGCAGCCAAGTCCCCGGGCTGAACACTGAAGCTTTCTTT.

The rearrangement links TRBV2 to TRBJ2-1; the D gene is possibly TRBD2 (5 bases). V shed 6 bases and J shed 5 bases, with 17 bases lying between them. Germline values: CDR1 SNHLY, CDR2 FYNNEI. The CDR3 sequence is 15 residues long. CDR3 sequence: CASRELLGRDNEQFF. CDR3 DNA sequence: TGTGCCAGCAGAGAGTTGCTAGGGAGAGACAATGAGCAGTTCTTC.

V and J are TRBV20-1 and TRBJ2-1; no definite D call. Trimming took 3 bases from V and 8 from J, leaving 5 bases between them. This CDR3 contains 10 residues. Germline V gives CDR1 DFQATT, CDR2 SNEGSKA (reference sequence). CDR3 sequence (DNA): TGCAGTGCTAGTCCCCATGAGCAGTTCTTC. Residues: CSASPHEQFF.

The V and J genes are TRBV24-1 and TRBJ2-5; tentatively, D is TRBD1 or TRBD2 (5 bases each). V was shortened by 4 bases and J by 1 base, with 12 bases between the two germline ends. Germline CDR1 is KGHDR and CDR2 is SFDVKD. This CDR3 is built from 15 residues. The CDR3 bases are TGTGCCACCAGTGACATAACAGGAGGCCAAGAGACCCAGTACTTC. Translation gives CATSDITGGQETQYF.

The rearrangement joins TRBV19 to TRBJ2-3, with a possible D match to TRBD1 (7 bases). Germline-derived CDR1 and CDR2 are LNHDA and SQIVND (reference sequence). The CDR3 contains 14 residues. V lost 10 bases to trimming and J lost 4 bases, with 18 bases between them. The CDR3 coding sequence is TGTGCCACCACAGGGGCGGGAACGGCAGATACGCAGTATTTT. Protein product: CATTGAGTADTQYF.

The table lists this clone with a count of one. J is TRBJ1-5 and V is TRBV3-1 (or the pseudogene TRBV3-2), with 10 bases fitting TRBD1. This CDR3 is built from 18 residues. CDR1 and CDR2 from the germline V gene are LGHDT and YNNKEL (reference sequence). J gave up 0 bases and V 0 bases, and 5 bases lay outside the gene matches. The CDR3 region is CASSQDRTGGGSNQPQHF. DNA for the CDR3: TGTGCCAGCAGCCAAGATCGGACAGGGGGAGGTAGCAATCAGCCCCAGCATTTT.

The V call is TRBV6-5, the J call TRBJ2-7; D remains ambiguous. V lost 8 bases, J lost 2 bases, and 4 bases lay in between. The CDR3 loop spans 10 amino acids. Germline-derived CDR1 and CDR2 are MNHEY and SVGAGI. CDR3 protein: CASGPYEQYF. DNA of the CDR3: TGTGCCAGCGGGCCCTACGAGCAGTACTTC.